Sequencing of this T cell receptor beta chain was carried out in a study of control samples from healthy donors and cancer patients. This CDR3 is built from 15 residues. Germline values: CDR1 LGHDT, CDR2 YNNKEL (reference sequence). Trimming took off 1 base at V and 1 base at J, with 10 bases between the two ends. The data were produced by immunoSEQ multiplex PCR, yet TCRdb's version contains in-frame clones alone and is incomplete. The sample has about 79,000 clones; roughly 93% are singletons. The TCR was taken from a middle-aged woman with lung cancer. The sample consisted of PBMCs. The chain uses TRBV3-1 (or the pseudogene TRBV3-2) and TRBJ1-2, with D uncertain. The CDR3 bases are TGTGCCAGCAGCCAAGGCAGTGCCAATAACTATGGCTACACCTTC. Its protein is CASSQGSANNYGYTF.